This TCR beta chain stems from a study of identical twins. Study-wide points: The models gave estimates that fell short of the out-of-frame TCR alpha sharing seen in monozygotic twins. The conclusions drew on cross-sectional statistical analysis instead of tracking the same donors.

TCRdb ran MiXCR on the 5' RACE reads and lists one entry per CDR3 protein. The sample records approximately 550,000 distinct CDR3 sequences, around 22% being singletons. The table lists this clonotype with a few counts. Its antigen remains unidentified. Trimming took off 2 bases at V and 9 bases at J, with 18 bases between the two ends. CDR1 and CDR2 (germline): MGHDK, SYGVNS. The CDR3 is 15 residues long. A further study also used this sample, focusing on yellow fever vaccine responses in identical twins. That paper notes: Twins reportedly showed a vaccine T cell response that seemed partly convergent and partly personalized.

The sequencing input was CD4+ T cells sorted from blood. This TCR derives from a woman under 30 in good health. This chain joins TRBV25-1 and TRBJ2-3, with D tentatively TRBD1 or TRBD2 (5 bases each). The CDR3 nucleotides are TGTGCCAGCAGTGAACAGGGCCCGGGGAAGGACACGCAGTATTTT. Translated, it gives CASSEQGPGKDTQYF.